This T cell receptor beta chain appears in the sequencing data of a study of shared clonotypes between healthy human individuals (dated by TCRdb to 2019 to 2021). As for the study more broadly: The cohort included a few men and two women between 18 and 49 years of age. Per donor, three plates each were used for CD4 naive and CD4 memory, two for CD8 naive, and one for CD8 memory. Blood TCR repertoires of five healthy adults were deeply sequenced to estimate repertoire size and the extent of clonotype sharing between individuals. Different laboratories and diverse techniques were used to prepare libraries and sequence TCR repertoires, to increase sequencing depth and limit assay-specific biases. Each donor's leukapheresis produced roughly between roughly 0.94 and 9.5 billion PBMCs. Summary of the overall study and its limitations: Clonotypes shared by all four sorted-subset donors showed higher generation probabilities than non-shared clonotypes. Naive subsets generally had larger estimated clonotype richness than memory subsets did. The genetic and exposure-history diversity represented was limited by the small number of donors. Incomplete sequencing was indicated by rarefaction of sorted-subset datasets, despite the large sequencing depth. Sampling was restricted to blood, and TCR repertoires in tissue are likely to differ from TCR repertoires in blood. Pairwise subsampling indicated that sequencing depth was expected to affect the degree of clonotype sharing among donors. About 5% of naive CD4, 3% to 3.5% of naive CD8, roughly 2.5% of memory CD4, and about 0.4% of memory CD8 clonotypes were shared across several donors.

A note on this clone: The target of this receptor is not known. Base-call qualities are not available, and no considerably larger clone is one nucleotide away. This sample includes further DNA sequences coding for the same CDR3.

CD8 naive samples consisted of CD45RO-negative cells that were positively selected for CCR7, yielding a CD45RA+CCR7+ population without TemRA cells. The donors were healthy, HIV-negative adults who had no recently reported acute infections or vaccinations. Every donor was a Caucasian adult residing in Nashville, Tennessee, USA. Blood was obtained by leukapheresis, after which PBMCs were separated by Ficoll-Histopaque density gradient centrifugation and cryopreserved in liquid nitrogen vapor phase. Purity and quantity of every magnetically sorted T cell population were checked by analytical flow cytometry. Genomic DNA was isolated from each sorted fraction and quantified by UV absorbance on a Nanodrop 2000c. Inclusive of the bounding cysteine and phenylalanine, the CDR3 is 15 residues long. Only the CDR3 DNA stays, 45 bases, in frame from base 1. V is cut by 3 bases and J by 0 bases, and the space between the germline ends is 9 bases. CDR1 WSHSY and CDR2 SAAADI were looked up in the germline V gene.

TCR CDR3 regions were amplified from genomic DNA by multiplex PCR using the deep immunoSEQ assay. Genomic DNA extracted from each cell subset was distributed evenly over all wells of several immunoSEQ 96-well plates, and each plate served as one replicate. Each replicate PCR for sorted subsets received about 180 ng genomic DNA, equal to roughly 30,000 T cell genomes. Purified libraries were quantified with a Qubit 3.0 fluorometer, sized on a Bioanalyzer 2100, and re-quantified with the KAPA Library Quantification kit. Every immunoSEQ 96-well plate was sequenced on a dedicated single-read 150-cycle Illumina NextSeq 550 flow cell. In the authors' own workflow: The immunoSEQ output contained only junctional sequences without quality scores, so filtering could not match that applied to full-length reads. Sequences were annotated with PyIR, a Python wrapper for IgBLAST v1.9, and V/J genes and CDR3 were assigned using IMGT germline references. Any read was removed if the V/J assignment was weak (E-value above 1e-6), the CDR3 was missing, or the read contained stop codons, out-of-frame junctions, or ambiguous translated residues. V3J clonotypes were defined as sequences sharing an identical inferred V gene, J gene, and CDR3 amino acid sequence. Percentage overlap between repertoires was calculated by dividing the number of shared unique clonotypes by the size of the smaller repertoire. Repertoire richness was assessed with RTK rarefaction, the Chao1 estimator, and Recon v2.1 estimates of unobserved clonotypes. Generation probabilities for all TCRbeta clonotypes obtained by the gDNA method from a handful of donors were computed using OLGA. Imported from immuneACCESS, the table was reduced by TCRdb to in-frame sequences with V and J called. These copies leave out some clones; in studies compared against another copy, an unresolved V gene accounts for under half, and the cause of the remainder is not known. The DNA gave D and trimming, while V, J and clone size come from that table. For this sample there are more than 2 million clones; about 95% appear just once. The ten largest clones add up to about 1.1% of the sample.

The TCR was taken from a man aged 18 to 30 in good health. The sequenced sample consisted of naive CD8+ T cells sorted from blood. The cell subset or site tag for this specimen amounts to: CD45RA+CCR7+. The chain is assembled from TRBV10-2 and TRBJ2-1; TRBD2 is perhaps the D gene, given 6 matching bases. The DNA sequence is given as TGCGCCAGCAGTGATAGCGGAAGCTCCTACAATGAGCAGTTCTTC. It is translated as CASSDSGSSYNEQFF.